These 2 T cell receptor beta chains originate from one sample sequenced in a study of shared clonotypes between healthy human individuals. Data came from immunoSEQ multiplex PCR; TCRdb stores just in-frame clones and leaves some out. The data show hundreds of thousands of clones, with 70% to 80% seen just once and about 11% held by the top ten. The sequenced sample consisted of PBMCs. These receptors were taken from a woman aged 40 to 50 in good health. Some clones in this sample may be carry-over from other donors' samples.

This clone has a single count. The chain carries TRBV5-6 and TRBJ1-3; D is unresolved. Trimming stripped 0 bases from V and 4 bases from J, with 8 bases between. The CDR3 covers 14 residues. Germline CDR1 SGHDT, CDR2 YYEEEE. CDR3 protein: CASSLVSPGNTIYF. CDR3 bases: TGTGCCAGCAGCTTGGTATCCCCCGGAAACACCATATATTTT. The entire variable domain, with the rest obtained from reference TRBV5-6 and TRBJ1-3, is as follows: DAGVTQSPTHLIKTRGQQVTLRCSPKSGHDTVSWYQQALGQGPQFIFQYYEEEERQRGNFPDRFSGHQFPNYSSELNVNALLLGDSALYLCASSLVSPGNTIYFGEGSWLTVV.

CDR3 loop: CASSQDGGTYNEQFF. CDR3 nucleotide sequence: TGCGCCAGCAGCCAAGATGGCGGGACCTACAATGAGCAGTTCTTC. The chain is built from TRBV4-3 and TRBJ2-1; D possibly corresponds to TRBD2 (6 bases). This CDR3 spans 15 amino acids. Trimming removed 0 bases from V and 2 bases from J, with 8 bases in between. Germline V CDR1 and CDR2: LGHNA, YSLEER.